This passage covers 15 T cell receptor beta chains from one sample sequenced in a study of shared clonotypes between healthy human individuals. The assay was immunoSEQ multiplex PCR, and TCRdb's table has in-frame clones only and misses some. The top ten hold approximately 0.5% of the sample, which has roughly 1 million clones, around 78% seen once. Sequenced input: memory CD4+ T cells from PBMCs. The subset denotes: CD45RA-negative fraction. All receptors come from a man between 18 and 29 years old in good health. Some clones in this sample may be carry-over from other donors' samples.

The genes are TRBV4-1 and TRBJ2-6; 10 nucleotides match TRBD1. This CDR3 spans 17 amino acids. The V and J ends lost 2 bases and 3 bases, in that order; junction bases with no gene match: 4. Germline lookup yields CDR1 MGHRA and CDR2 YSYEKL. The CDR3 bases are TGCGCCAGCAGCCAACGACAGGGGGCGTTTGGGGCCAACGTCCTGACTTTC. Translation: CASSQRQGAFGANVLTF.

This chain links TRBV30 with TRBJ1-2; D is unclear. V was clipped by 4 bases and J by 4 bases, with 13 bases between them. Germline-derived CDR1 and CDR2 are GTSNPN and SVGIG (reference sequence). The CDR3 has 13 residues. As DNA, the CDR3 is TGTGCCTGGAATCGGGAGGGAGCCTATGGCTACACCTTC. Its protein is CAWNREGAYGYTF.

The chain employs TRBV18 and TRBJ2-1; TRBD2 aligns across 9 bases. V shed 1 base, J shed 9 bases, and the junction held 10 bases outside the gene matches. CDR3 length: 16 amino acids. CDR1 and CDR2 from the germline V gene are KGHSH and LQKENI. This chain's CDR3 is CASSPLTIAGAIEQFF. The CDR3 DNA sequence: TGTGCCAGCTCACCACTAACGATAGCGGGAGCTATTGAGCAGTTCTTC.

This rearrangement joins TRBV11-1 to TRBJ2-7; D unclear. This CDR3 has 16 residues. Per germline, CDR1 SGHAT and CDR2 FQDESV (reference sequence). The ends were cut back, 1 base at V and 2 bases at J, with 15 bases in the middle. The CDR3 sequence is CASSLGFGSAPYEQYF. CDR3 in DNA: TGTGCCAGCAGCTTAGGGTTTGGCTCCGCACCCTACGAGCAGTACTTC. Together with reference TRBV11-1 and TRBJ2-7, the CDR3 gives the full variable domain: EAEVAQSPRYKITEKSQAVAFWCDPISGHATLYWYRQILGQGPELLVQFQDESVVDDSQLPKDRFSAERLKGVDSTLKIQPAELGDSAMYLCASSLGFGSAPYEQYFGPGTRLTVT.

In its sample, this clone was seen a few times. V and J are TRBV28 and TRBJ1-2, with 12 bases lining up with TRBD1. The CDR3 covers 15 residues. The germline V gene encodes CDR1 MDHEN and CDR2 SYDVKM. V was pared by 4 bases and J by 8 bases, with 8 bases of the junction left unmatched. The CDR3 spells CASSSPGQGAIGYTF. The CDR3 nucleotides read TGTGCCAGCAGTTCGCCGGGACAGGGGGCTATCGGCTACACCTTC.

The chain has TRBV28 and TRBJ1-4; tentatively, D is TRBD1 (6 bases). CDR1 MDHEN and CDR2 SYDVKM come from the germline V gene. The CDR3 covers 13 residues. The V end lost 7 bases, the J end lost 8 bases, and 14 bases lay between the germline ends. The CDR3 region has the DNA TGTGCCAGCACCCGCCAGGGGAGAGAAAAACTGTTTTTT. Amino acids: CASTRQGREKLFF.

This clone was observed a few times. The chain has TRBV27 and TRBJ1-2; a weak D match, TRBD1 (5 bases). V dropped 6 bases and J dropped 2 bases, with 16 bases sitting between them. There are 15 residues in the CDR3. The germline V gene has CDR1 MNHEY and CDR2 SMNVEV (reference sequence). The CDR3 reads CASSPLSGQNYGYTF. CDR3 sequence (DNA): TGTGCCAGCAGCCCTCTCTCAGGGCAGAACTATGGCTACACCTTC.

J is TRBJ2-1 and V is TRBV10-3; 13 bases map to TRBD2. Germline loops: CDR1 ENHRY, CDR2 SYGVKD. V was clipped by 6 bases and J by 8 bases; unmatched bases: 7. The CDR3 sequence is 15 residues long. CDR3 sequence reads: CAISRTSGSADEQFF. The CDR3 DNA is TGTGCCATCAGCAGGACTAGCGGGAGTGCAGATGAGCAGTTCTTC.

The chain is built from TRBV7-9 and TRBJ1-1; D is possibly TRBD1 (5 bases). V lost 3 bases to trimming and J lost 4 bases, with 9 bases between them. The CDR3 runs 13 residues. The germline V gene encodes CDR1 SEHNR and CDR2 FQNEAQ (reference sequence). The DNA of the CDR3 is TGTGCCAGCAGCTTCCAGGGAGGCACTGAAGCTTTCTTT. Its protein is CASSFQGGTEAFF.

The chain employs TRBV20-1 and TRBJ2-5; D is undetermined. Germline V gives CDR1 DFQATT, CDR2 SNEGSKA (reference sequence). Trimming cost V 5 bases and J 5 bases, with 9 bases left between them. The CDR3 consists of 11 residues. This CDR3 is CSAQIRETQYF. The CDR3 bases are TGCAGTGCTCAAATCAGGGAGACCCAGTACTTC.

This sequence joins TRBV5-1 and TRBJ2-3; D is possibly TRBD1 (6 bases). V was clipped by 0 bases and J by 6 bases, with 14 bases between them. The CDR3 spans 15 residues. In germline, CDR1 is SGHRS, CDR2 YFSETQ. CDR3 sequence (DNA): TGCGCCAGCAGCTTGGGGCAGGGGACCGCGGATACGCAGTATTTT. This codes for CASSLGQGTADTQYF.

CDR3 amino acids: CAISNPGGQETQYF. The CDR3 nucleotides are TGTGCCATCAGTAACCCAGGTGGACAAGAGACCCAGTACTTC. The rearrangement uses TRBV10-3 and TRBJ2-5; the D is unclear. The germline V gene encodes CDR1 ENHRY and CDR2 SYGVKD. This CDR3 is built from 14 residues. Trimming left V 5 bases short and J 2 bases short, with 12 bases between.

V usage is TRBV11-3 and J usage is TRBJ1-3; a weak D match, TRBD1 (5 bases). Trimming shortened V by 3 bases and J by 7 bases, and 22 bases separated the two germline ends. Germline lookup yields CDR1 SGHNT and CDR2 YENEEA. The CDR3 loop spans 17 amino acids. The chain's CDR3 is CASSFQSGTEKGNTIYF. The CDR3 coding sequence is TGTGCCAGCAGCTTTCAATCCGGGACGGAAAAAGGTAACACCATATATTTT.

Only a few counts were recorded for this clone. The chain is built from TRBV7-7 and TRBJ1-4; D is uncertain. Deletions cut 5 bases from V and 8 bases from J, with 15 bases between. This CDR3 has 14 amino acids. Per germline, CDR1 SSHAT and CDR2 FNYEAQ (reference sequence). CDR3 nucleotide sequence: TGTGCCAGCAGCCCCCGGGCGGGAGGAGAAAAACTGTTTTTT. Residues: CASSPRAGGEKLFF.

The chain recombines TRBV6-6 with TRBJ1-2; TRBD1 agrees at 8 bases. This CDR3 has 13 residues. Germline V gene sequence: CDR1 MNHNY, CDR2 SVGAGI (reference sequence). With V trimmed by 5 bases and J by 7 bases, 6 bases remained unmatched. CDR3 amino acids: CASSPSGQGGYTF. The CDR3 nucleotides are TGTGCCAGCAGTCCCTCAGGACAGGGTGGCTACACCTTC.